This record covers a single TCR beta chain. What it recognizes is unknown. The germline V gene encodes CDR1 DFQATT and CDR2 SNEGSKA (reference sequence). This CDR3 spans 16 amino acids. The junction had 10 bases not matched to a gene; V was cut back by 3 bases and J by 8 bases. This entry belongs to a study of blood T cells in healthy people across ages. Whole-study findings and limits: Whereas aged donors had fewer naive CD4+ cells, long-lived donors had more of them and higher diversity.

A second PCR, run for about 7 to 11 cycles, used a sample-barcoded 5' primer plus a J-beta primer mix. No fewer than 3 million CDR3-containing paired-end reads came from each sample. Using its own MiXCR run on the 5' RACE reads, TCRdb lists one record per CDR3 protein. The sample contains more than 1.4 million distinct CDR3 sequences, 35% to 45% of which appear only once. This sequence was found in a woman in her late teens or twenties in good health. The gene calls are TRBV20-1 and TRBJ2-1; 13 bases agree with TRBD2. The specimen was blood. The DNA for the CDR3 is TGCAGTGCTAGCCCAACTAGCGGGGGGGCCGGAGATGAGCAGTTCTTC. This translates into CSASPTSGGAGDEQFF.